This T cell receptor (beta chain) was sequenced in a study of control samples from healthy donors and cancer patients. Sequencing used immunoSEQ multiplex PCR; TCRdb keeps in-frame clones, though not all of them. The sample has 65,000 to 95,000 clones, about 87% seen once; the top ten hold roughly a fifth. This clone was counted once. The origin of this receptor is a man in his forties or fifties in good health. The specimen was blood.

The DNA of the CDR3 is TGTGCCAGCAGTTCCCCGGGGGCGGGGATGGACAATGAGCAGTTCTTC. Protein sequence: CASSSPGAGMDNEQFF. The chain employs TRBV6-5 and TRBJ2-1; the D call may be TRBD1 or TRBD2 (6 bases each). Germline V gene data show CDR1 as MNHEY and CDR2 as SVGAGI. Deletions cut 4 bases from V and 5 bases from J, with 18 bases between. The CDR3 extends over 16 amino acids.